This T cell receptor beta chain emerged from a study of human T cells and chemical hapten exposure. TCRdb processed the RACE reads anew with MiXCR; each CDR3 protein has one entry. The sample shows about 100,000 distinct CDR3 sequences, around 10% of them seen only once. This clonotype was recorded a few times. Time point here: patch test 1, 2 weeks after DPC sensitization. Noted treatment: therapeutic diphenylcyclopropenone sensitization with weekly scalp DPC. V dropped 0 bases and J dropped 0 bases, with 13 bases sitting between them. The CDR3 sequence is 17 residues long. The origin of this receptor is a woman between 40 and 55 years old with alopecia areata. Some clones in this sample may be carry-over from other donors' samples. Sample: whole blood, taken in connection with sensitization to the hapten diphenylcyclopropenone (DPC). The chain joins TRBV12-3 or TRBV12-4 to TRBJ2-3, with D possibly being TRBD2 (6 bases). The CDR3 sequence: CASSLAVAVISTDTQYF. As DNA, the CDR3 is TGTGCCAGCAGTTTAGCAGTAGCGGTCATAAGCACAGATACGCAGTATTTT.